The 15 T cell receptor beta chains below were found in one sample sequenced in a study of blood T cell repertoires in COVID-19. Profiled with immunoSEQ multiplex PCR; TCRdb holds only in-frame clones, not every one. The table records roughly 250,000 clones, roughly 84% of them present only once. Sequencing was done on a sample of peripheral blood. These receptors all come from a woman aged 40 to 55 who had recovered from COVID-19.

V is TRBV9 and J is TRBJ2-3; 9 nucleotides align to TRBD1. V was pared by 2 bases and J by 2 bases, with 6 bases of the junction left unmatched. The CDR3 contains 16 residues. Germline CDR1 and CDR2: SGDLS and YYNGEE. As DNA, the CDR3 is TGTGCCAGCAGCGTGACGACAGGGGGGACCACAGATACGCAGTATTTT. This encodes CASSVTTGGTTDTQYF.

V gene TRBV11-2 combines with J gene TRBJ2-1; weak D call: TRBD1 (6 bases). Germline CDR1 is SGHAT and CDR2 is FQNNGV. The CDR3 loop spans 18 amino acids. Trimming removed 5 bases at V and 3 bases at J, with 23 bases between. CDR3 sequence: CASSTRGWSDSHYNEQFF. CDR3 nucleotides: TGTGCCAGCAGCACTAGGGGGTGGTCGGACAGCCACTACAATGAGCAGTTCTTC. Looking up the rest from reference TRBV11-2 and TRBJ2-1 gives the full variable domain: EAGVAQSPRYKIIEKRQSVAFWCNPISGHATLYWYQQILGQGPKLLIQFQNNGVVDDSQLPKDRFSAERLKGVDSTLKIQPAKLEDSAVYLCASSTRGWSDSHYNEQFFGPGTRLTVL.

V and J are TRBV28 and TRBJ2-7; no firm D call. This CDR3 spans 14 amino acids. V was pared by 8 bases and J by 1 base, with 15 bases between. The germline CDR1 and CDR2 sequences are MDHEN and SYDVKM. The CDR3 sequence: CASHPVPPSYEQYF. In DNA, the CDR3 is TGTGCCAGCCACCCGGTGCCCCCTTCCTACGAGCAGTACTTC. Full variable domain (missing parts from reference TRBV28 and TRBJ2-7): DVKVTQSSRYLVKRTGEKVFLECVQDMDHENMFWYRQDPGLGLRLIYFSYDVKMKEKGDIPEGYSVSREKKERFSLILESASTNQTSMYLCASHPVPPSYEQYFGPGTRLTVT.

This clone was detected once. V and J are TRBV7-9 and TRBJ2-1; 8 bases are a match to TRBD2. J was trimmed by 3 bases and V by 0 bases; bases with no gene match: 7. Germline CDR1 SEHNR, CDR2 FQNEAQ (reference sequence). The CDR3 has 17 residues. The CDR3 DNA reads as TGTGCCAGCAGCTTAGCGGGGTTAGCGGGGAGCTACAATGAGCAGTTCTTC. Translated, it gives CASSLAGLAGSYNEQFF.

This chain joins TRBV3-1 (or the pseudogene TRBV3-2) and TRBJ2-7; D is perhaps TRBD1 (7 bases). V shed 0 bases and J shed 1 base, with 13 bases lying between them. The length of the CDR3 is 16 residues. Germline CDR1 LGHDT, CDR2 YNNKEL (reference sequence). The CDR3 protein is CASSQDARGASYEQYF. DNA of the CDR3: TGTGCCAGCAGCCAAGATGCCAGGGGGGCTTCCTACGAGCAGTACTTC.

V is TRBV6-2 or TRBV6-3 and J is TRBJ1-4; maybe TRBD1 (6 bases). Looked up from germline, CDR1 is MNHEY and CDR2 is SVGEGT. The CDR3 loop spans 17 amino acids. The germline V and J ends were trimmed by 5 bases and 7 bases, with 23 bases remaining between them. CDR3 nucleotide sequence: TGTGCCAGCAGTCCATACCTGACAGGCCCGGGGGGTGAAAAACTGTTTTTT. Its protein is CASSPYLTGPGGEKLFF.

The V gene is TRBV13, the J gene TRBJ1-3; a weak D match, TRBD1 (6 bases). The germline gives CDR1 PRHDT, CDR2 FYEKMQ (reference sequence). Deletions cut 5 bases from V and 3 bases from J, with 17 bases between. The CDR3 length is 16 residues. DNA for the CDR3: TGTGCCAGCAGCCTGGGGTGGGGGCATGTTGGAAACACCATATATTTT. Encoded protein: CASSLGWGHVGNTIYF. Filled out from reference TRBV13 and TRBJ1-3, the complete variable domain reads AAGVIQSPRHLIKEKRETATLKCYPIPRHDTVYWYQQGPGQDPQFLISFYEKMQSDKGSIPDRFSAQQFSDYHSELNMSSLELGDSALYFCASSLGWGHVGNTIYFGEGSWLTVV.

This chain links TRBV27 with TRBJ1-4; perhaps TRBD1 as D (6 bases). CDR3 length equals 16 residues. The V end lost 5 bases, the J end lost 3 bases, and 16 bases lay between the germline ends. Germline CDR1 is MNHEY and CDR2 is SMNVEV (reference sequence). The CDR3 DNA is TGTGCCAGCAGTCCCATGCCGGGACAACCTAATGAAAAACTGTTTTTT. It specifies CASSPMPGQPNEKLFF.

V and J are TRBV4-2 and TRBJ2-7; 8 bases agree with TRBD2. The germline gives CDR1 LGHNA, CDR2 YNFKEQ. There are 15 residues in the CDR3. The V and J ends lost 0 bases and 3 bases, in that order; junction bases with no gene match: 4. As DNA, the CDR3 is TGTGCCAGCAGCCAAGATGAGGGACTAGGCTACGAGCAGTACTTC. Protein: CASSQDEGLGYEQYF.

V gene TRBV5-6 combines with J gene TRBJ1-3; 11 nucleotides line up with TRBD1. The CDR3 sequence is 15 residues long. V lost 5 bases to trimming and J lost 6 bases; unmatched junction nucleotides: 7. Per the germline V gene, CDR1 is SGHDT and CDR2 is YYEEEE. The CDR3 loop reads CASRGTGGHENTIYF. The DNA for the CDR3 is TGTGCCAGCAGGGGGACAGGGGGGCATGAAAACACCATATATTTT. The full variable domain, rest sourced from reference TRBV5-6 and TRBJ1-3, is DAGVTQSPTHLIKTRGQQVTLRCSPKSGHDTVSWYQQALGQGPQFIFQYYEEEERQRGNFPDRFSGHQFPNYSSELNVNALLLGDSALYLCASRGTGGHENTIYFGEGSWLTVV.

V and J are TRBV24-1 and TRBJ1-4, with D possibly matching TRBD1 (6 bases). The CDR3 length is 13 residues. Trimming removed 8 bases at V and 3 bases at J, with 9 bases between. Germline V gene data show CDR1 as KGHDR and CDR2 as SFDVKD. DNA of the CDR3: TGTGCCACCAACAGGGTGGCTAATGAAAAACTGTTTTTT. Its protein is CATNRVANEKLFF.

This chain uses TRBV25-1 with TRBJ1-2; 10 bases match TRBD1. V trimming: 4 bases; J trimming: 11 bases; junction bases outside the gene matches: 16. Looked up from germline, CDR1 is MGHDK and CDR2 is SYGVNS. The length of the CDR3 is 16 residues. CDR3 region: CASSAPPGTGELRYTF. CDR3 in DNA: TGTGCCAGCAGTGCCCCGCCCGGGACAGGGGAGTTGAGGTACACCTTC.

V is TRBV7-9 and J is TRBJ2-3; 11 nucleotides agree with TRBD2. The V and J ends lost 0 bases and 2 bases, in that order; junction bases with no gene match: 7. The CDR3 consists of 18 residues. From germline, CDR1 is SEHNR and CDR2 FQNEAQ (reference sequence). The CDR3 region has the DNA TGTGCCAGCAGCTTAGCGTCAGTAGCGGGGGGGTACACAGATACGCAGTATTTT. This codes for CASSLASVAGGYTDTQYF.

This clone has only a few counts. V gene TRBV27 combines with J gene TRBJ1-2; 7 bases align to TRBD1. V was pared by 6 bases and J by 3 bases, with 4 bases of the junction left unmatched. Per the germline V gene, CDR1 is MNHEY and CDR2 is SMNVEV (reference sequence). The CDR3 has 13 amino acids. The CDR3 is CASRRTGDYGYTF. In DNA form, the CDR3 reads TGTGCCAGCAGGCGAACAGGGGACTATGGCTACACCTTC.

The CDR3 DNA reads as TGTGCCAGCGCGGGACCTGAGGAGGGCAATCAGCCCCAGCATTTT. As protein: CASAGPEEGNQPQHF. The genes are TRBV28 and TRBJ1-5; D might be TRBD1 (5 bases). The V end was cut by 8 bases, the J end by 2 bases, with 16 bases between. The CDR3 contains 15 residues. The germline CDR1 and CDR2 sequences are MDHEN and SYDVKM.